The 27 T cell receptor beta chains listed next were all sequenced from one sample in a study of T cell responses to AZD1222 COVID-19 vaccine. Here immunoSEQ multiplex PCR was the method, and the copy in TCRdb shows in-frame clones only, minus some. The profile shows some 100,000 clones, roughly 91% of them singletons. Material: peripheral blood, obtained on day 0 of AZD1222 vaccination. The receptor set was obtained from an adult in good health.

The chain has TRBV5-1 and TRBJ2-7; D may be TRBD1 (6 bases). The CDR3 spans 14 residues. Trimming cost V 4 bases and J 2 bases, with 13 bases left between them. The germline V gene encodes CDR1 SGHRS and CDR2 YFSETQ. CDR3 protein: CASSGDRTPYEQYF. The CDR3 coding sequence is TGCGCCAGCAGCGGCGACAGGACCCCCTACGAGCAGTACTTC.

The gene calls are TRBV9 and TRBJ2-7, with D possibly being TRBD2 (6 bases). Between the trimmed V and J ends, which lost 0 bases and 6 bases, there was a span of 10 bases. Germline V gene lookup returns CDR1 SGDLS and CDR2 YYNGEE. The CDR3 is made up of 13 amino acids. Written as DNA, the CDR3 is TGTGCCAGCAGCGTAGCGGGGGTCGGCGAGCAGTACTTC. The encoded protein is CASSVAGVGEQYF.

The chain uses TRBV28 and TRBJ2-1; D may correspond to TRBD1 or TRBD2 (5 bases each). The V gene lost 7 bases and the J gene lost 9 bases, with 19 bases spanning the gap. There are 14 residues in the CDR3. The germline V gene has CDR1 MDHEN and CDR2 SYDVKM. CDR3 sequence: CASMARSLGGEQFF. The CDR3 DNA follows: TGTGCCAGCATGGCGAGGAGCCTTGGGGGTGAGCAGTTCTTC.

The chain combines TRBV19 with TRBJ1-1; D might be TRBD1 (6 bases). This CDR3 spans 14 amino acids. Trimming removed 9 bases at V and 0 bases at J, with 14 bases between. The V gene's germline CDR1 is LNHDA and CDR2 SQIVND (reference sequence). The CDR3 DNA reads TGTGCCAGCAAAGGGGGGTTCCTGAACACTGAAGCTTTCTTT. Protein product: CASKGGFLNTEAFF. Looking up the rest from reference TRBV19 and TRBJ1-1 gives the full variable domain: DGGITQSPKYLFRKEGQNVTLSCEQNLNHDAMYWYRQDPGQGLRLIYYSQIVNDFQKGDIAEGYSVSREKKESFPLTVTSAQKNPTAFYLCASKGGFLNTEAFFGQGTRLTVV.

The chain is built from TRBV12-3 or TRBV12-4 and TRBJ2-2; D is uncertain. V lost 3 bases and J 7 bases, leaving 6 bases between the germline ends. The CDR3 length is 12 residues. CDR3 bases: TGTGCCAGCAGTTTGGGTGGCGGGGAGCTGTTTTTT. Translating it yields CASSLGGGELFF.

This chain joins TRBV6-5 and TRBJ2-7; no clear D. The CDR3 consists of 16 residues. The V end lost 0 bases, the J end lost 4 bases, and 16 bases lay between the germline ends. The germline V gene encodes CDR1 MNHEY and CDR2 SVGAGI. The CDR3 loop is CASSYSFLGRVYEQYF. DNA of the CDR3: TGTGCCAGCAGTTACTCTTTCTTGGGCAGAGTATACGAGCAGTACTTC.

The V and J genes are TRBV14 and TRBJ1-1, with TRBD1 matching 9 bases. V was clipped by 6 bases and J by 4 bases; unmatched bases: 3. CDR3 size: 13 residues. Germline V gives CDR1 SGHDN, CDR2 FVKESK. CDR3 DNA sequence: TGTGCCAGCAGTCTGACAGGGGGCACTGAAGCTTTCTTT. This gives the protein CASSLTGGTEAFF.

J is TRBJ1-6 and V is TRBV5-1, with 7 bases aligning to TRBD1. Germline loops: CDR1 SGHRS, CDR2 YFSETQ. The ends lost 4 bases at V and 6 bases at J; junction bases unmatched: 13. The CDR3 runs to 17 residues. CDR3 nucleotides: TGCGCCAGCAGCCCTTGGGCCGGGACAGACGTTAATTCACCCCTCCACTTT. Amino acid sequence: CASSPWAGTDVNSPLHF.

V and J are TRBV5-6 and TRBJ1-2, with unresolved D. The V and J ends lost 1 base and 4 bases respectively, with 11 bases between them. This CDR3 comprises 14 residues. Germline V gene sequence: CDR1 SGHDT, CDR2 YYEEEE. The chain's CDR3 is CASSLTGRVYGYTF. The CDR3, as DNA: TGTGCCAGCAGCTTGACGGGGAGGGTCTATGGCTACACCTTC.

Only a few counts were recorded for this clone. The chain couples TRBV2 to TRBJ1-2, with D unresolved. V shed 7 bases and J shed 7 bases, with 28 bases lying between them. The CDR3 spans 17 residues. Germline values: CDR1 SNHLY, CDR2 FYNNEI. CDR3 sequence reads: CASMQSGVWVFSGGYTF. CDR3 nucleotide sequence: TGTGCCAGCATGCAGAGCGGGGTTTGGGTCTTTAGTGGTGGCTACACCTTC.

The chain couples TRBV12-3 or TRBV12-4 to TRBJ1-3; D remains ambiguous. CDR3 length equals 12 residues. CDR3 coding DNA: TGTGCTAAGCAAAGAGCTGGAAACACCATATATTTT. This codes for CAKQRAGNTIYF.

The chain joins TRBV7-9 to TRBJ2-1; no definite D call. V lost 7 bases to trimming and J lost 3 bases, with 4 bases between them. This CDR3 spans 11 amino acids. The germline gives CDR1 SEHNR, CDR2 FQNEAQ (reference sequence). This chain's CDR3 is CASNNYNEQFF. The CDR3 DNA follows: TGTGCCAGCAACAACTACAATGAGCAGTTCTTC. The variable domain in full, with the rest retrieved from reference TRBV7-9 and TRBJ2-1, is DTGVSQNPRHKITKRGQNVTFRCDPISEHNRLYWYRQTLGQGPEFLTYFQNEAQLEKSRLLSDRFSAERPKGSFSTLEIQRTEQGDSAMYLCASNNYNEQFFGPGTRLTVL.

This chain joins TRBV6-5 and TRBJ2-4; D may be TRBD2 (7 bases). Germline V CDR1 and CDR2: MNHEY, SVGAGI. This CDR3 has 15 amino acids. The V end was cut by 1 base, the J end by 7 bases, with 14 bases between. CDR3 in DNA: TGTGCCAGCAGTTACTTAGGGGGGGGGCGCAACATTCAGTACTTC. This sequence encodes CASSYLGGGRNIQYF.

This rearrangement joins TRBV24-1 to TRBJ1-5, with 7 bases matching TRBD1. This CDR3 region has 15 residues. Germline V gene lookup returns CDR1 KGHDR and CDR2 SFDVKD. Germline trimming cut 9 bases from V and 7 bases from J; bases unmatched to any gene: 14. This chain's CDR3 is CATPGGTRSTQPQHF. CDR3 DNA sequence: TGTGCCACCCCAGGGGGGACCCGTTCGACCCAGCCCCAGCATTTT.

The chain employs TRBV5-6 and TRBJ2-5, with 12 bases identical to TRBD1. V shed 1 base and J 4 bases; nucleotides not matched to a gene: 11. This CDR3 comprises 18 residues. Germline-derived CDR1 and CDR2 are SGHDT and YYEEEE. The CDR3 loop reads CASSLRQQGTGGAETQYF. CDR3 nucleotide sequence: TGTGCCAGCAGCTTGAGGCAACAAGGGACAGGGGGCGCAGAGACCCAGTACTTC.

The genes are TRBV25-1 and TRBJ1-1; D is perhaps TRBD1 (5 bases). Per the germline V gene, CDR1 is MGHDK and CDR2 is SYGVNS. The CDR3 loop spans 14 amino acids. The V end lost 2 bases, the J end lost 11 bases, and 18 bases lay between the germline ends. As DNA, the CDR3 is TGTGCCAGCAGTGAAAAATCTGGGTGGGGGGAGGCTTTCTTT. Protein: CASSEKSGWGEAFF.

This chain joins TRBV19 and TRBJ2-1, with D perhaps TRBD2 (7 bases). V was cut by 2 bases and J by 0 bases, with 11 bases left in between. This CDR3 is built from 16 residues. Germline V CDR1 and CDR2: LNHDA, SQIVND (reference sequence). The CDR3: CASSIRGGGSYNEQFF. In nucleotides, the CDR3 is TGTGCCAGTAGTATAAGGGGAGGGGGCTCCTACAATGAGCAGTTCTTC. Full variable domain (missing parts from reference TRBV19 and TRBJ2-1): DGGITQSPKYLFRKEGQNVTLSCEQNLNHDAMYWYRQDPGQGLRLIYYSQIVNDFQKGDIAEGYSVSREKKESFPLTVTSAQKNPTAFYLCASSIRGGGSYNEQFFGPGTRLTVL.

This clone was recorded only once. The V call is TRBV18, the J call TRBJ2-7; TRBD2 is a possible D gene (5 bases). V lost 2 bases to trimming and J lost 9 bases, with 14 bases between them. Germline V gene lookup returns CDR1 KGHSH and CDR2 LQKENI. The CDR3 spans 13 residues. The CDR3 DNA reads TGTGCCAGCTCACCAGGGGAGACAAAACGGCAGTACTTC. Encoded protein: CASSPGETKRQYF.

V gene TRBV12-3 or TRBV12-4 combines with J gene TRBJ1-1; D not certain. This CDR3 is built from 12 residues. Deletions cut 5 bases from V and 3 bases from J, with 7 bases between. CDR3 loop: CASSRTYTEAFF. The CDR3 nucleotides read TGTGCCAGCAGTCGGACGTACACTGAAGCTTTCTTT.

V is TRBV6-5 and J is TRBJ1-1; 9 bases fit TRBD1. The V gene's germline CDR1 is MNHEY and CDR2 SVGAGI. The CDR3 covers 16 residues. Germline trimming cut 0 bases from V and 4 bases from J; bases unmatched to any gene: 6. For the CDR3, the DNA is TGTGCCAGCAGTTACTCGATTACAGGGGGCGGCACTGAAGCTTTCTTT. Protein sequence: CASSYSITGGGTEAFF.

The V gene is TRBV18, the J gene TRBJ2-7; no reliable D call. In germline, CDR1 is KGHSH, CDR2 LQKENI. V lost 2 bases, J lost 2 bases, and 10 bases lay in between. The CDR3 has 14 residues. The DNA for the CDR3 is TGTGCCAGCTCACCAATCCAGGATACCTACGAGCAGTACTTC. It yields the protein CASSPIQDTYEQYF.

The V and J genes are TRBV3-1 (or the pseudogene TRBV3-2) and TRBJ1-2; D unclear. The CDR3 contains 14 residues. The germline V gene encodes CDR1 LGHDT and CDR2 YNNKEL (reference sequence). V was shortened by 1 base and J by 0 bases, with 6 bases between the two germline ends. The chain's CDR3 is CASSQARSNYGYTF. CDR3 in DNA: TGTGCCAGCAGCCAAGCAAGGTCTAACTATGGCTACACCTTC.

The chain employs TRBV12-3 or TRBV12-4 and TRBJ1-2, with a tentative D call TRBD1 (5 bases). Trimming removed 3 bases from V and 6 bases from J, with 11 bases in between. The CDR3 has 13 residues. CDR3 protein: CASSLGGWDGYTF. CDR3 DNA: TGTGCCAGCAGTTTGGGGGGTTGGGATGGCTACACCTTC.

Details on this clone: This specimen includes other DNA sequences encoding the same CDR3. The rearrangement links TRBV3-1 (or the pseudogene TRBV3-2) to TRBJ1-1, with unresolved D. The CDR3 spans 13 residues. V lost 4 bases, J lost 1 base, and 7 bases lay in between. From germline, CDR1 is LGHDT and CDR2 YNNKEL (reference sequence). The CDR3 DNA reads as TGTGCCAGCAGCCCGGGAGGGAACACTGAAGCTTTCTTT. The encoded protein is CASSPGGNTEAFF.

This clone has more than one count but fewer than ten. The chain couples TRBV19 to TRBJ1-2; D uncertain. V dropped 4 bases and J dropped 7 bases, with 13 bases sitting between them. This CDR3 has 13 amino acids. In germline, CDR1 is LNHDA, CDR2 SQIVND (reference sequence). The CDR3 nucleotides are TGTGCCAGTAGTACTAAGTCGGGGTCTGGCTACACCTTC. Its protein product is CASSTKSGSGYTF.

J is TRBJ2-4 and V is TRBV5-1, with D perhaps matching TRBD1 or TRBD2 (5 bases each). V lost 4 bases and J lost 1, with 12 bases in between. The length of the CDR3 is 15 residues. Germline V CDR1 and CDR2: SGHRS, YFSETQ. CDR3 DNA sequence: TGCGCCAGCAGCACCGGGGCTTCTGCCAAAAACATTCAGTACTTC. The encoded protein is CASSTGASAKNIQYF.

The chain combines TRBV7-2 with TRBJ1-5, with 7 bases matching TRBD1. Trimming removed 0 bases from V and 1 base from J; junction bases left unmatched: 6. Looked up from germline, CDR1 is SGHTA and CDR2 is FQGNSA. This CDR3 is 17 amino acids long. The CDR3 DNA reads TGTGCCAGCAGCTTAGCGACAGGGAGTTGGAGCAATCAGCCCCAGCATTTT. Its translation is CASSLATGSWSNQPQHF.